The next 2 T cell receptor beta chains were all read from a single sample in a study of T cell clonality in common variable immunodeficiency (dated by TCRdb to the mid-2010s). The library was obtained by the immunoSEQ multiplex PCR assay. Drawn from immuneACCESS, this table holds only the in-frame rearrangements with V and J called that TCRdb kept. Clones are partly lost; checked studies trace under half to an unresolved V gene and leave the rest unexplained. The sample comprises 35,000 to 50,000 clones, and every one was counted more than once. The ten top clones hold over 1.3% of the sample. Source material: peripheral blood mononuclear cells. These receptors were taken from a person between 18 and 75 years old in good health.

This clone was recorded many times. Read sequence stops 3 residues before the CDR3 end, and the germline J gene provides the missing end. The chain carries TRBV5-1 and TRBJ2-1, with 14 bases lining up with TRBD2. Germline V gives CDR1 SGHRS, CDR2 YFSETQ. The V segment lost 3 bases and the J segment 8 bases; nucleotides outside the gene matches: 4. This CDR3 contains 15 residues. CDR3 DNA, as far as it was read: TGCGCCAGCAGCTCGGGGACTAGCGGGAGTTATGAG. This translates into CASSSGTSGSYE. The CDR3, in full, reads CASSSGTSGSYEQFF.

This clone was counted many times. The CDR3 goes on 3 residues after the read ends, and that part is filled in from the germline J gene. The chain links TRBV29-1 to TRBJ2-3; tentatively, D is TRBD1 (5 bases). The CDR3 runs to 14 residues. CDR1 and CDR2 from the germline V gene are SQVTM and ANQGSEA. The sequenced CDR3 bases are TGCAGCGTTGGTAGCAGGGTCGGCGTGGAGACG. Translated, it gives CSVGSRVGVET. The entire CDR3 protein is CSVGSRVGVETQYF.